These 5 T cell receptor beta chains were all obtained from the same sample, sequenced in a study of cytomegalovirus exposure and HLA in healthy donors (dated by TCRdb to about 2017). Library prep was done by the immunoSEQ multiplex PCR assay. TCRdb took this table from immuneACCESS and kept in-frame rearrangements with V and J called. Such tables lack part of the clones; where checked against another copy, unresolved V genes explain under half of the gap, and the rest is unexplained. The sample has about 200,000 clones on record, roughly 87% of them singletons. The ten largest account for roughly 2% of the sample. Sequencing input: PBMCs. The source is a woman aged 18 to 35 in good health and CMV-seropositive.

The genes are TRBV28 and TRBJ2-7; 7 positions agree with TRBD1. The J segment lost 7 bases and the V segment lost 5 bases, leaving 11 bases of the junction unmatched. From germline, CDR1 is MDHEN and CDR2 SYDVKM. The CDR3 is 14 residues long. The CDR3 loop reads CASSGTVLSGEQYF. The CDR3 coding sequence is TGTGCCAGCAGTGGGACAGTGCTCTCTGGAGAGCAGTACTTC.

The rearrangement links TRBV7-9 to TRBJ2-5; D is perhaps TRBD2 (5 bases). Trimming removed 1 base at V and 1 base at J, with 10 bases between. The length of the CDR3 is 15 residues. Looked up from germline, CDR1 is SEHNR and CDR2 is FQNEAQ (reference sequence). CDR3 in DNA: TGTGCCAGCAGCTTAGGGCTAGCTAGCCAAGAGACCCAGTACTTC. Its translation: CASSLGLASQETQYF.

V and J are TRBV5-4 and TRBJ1-2; D gene uncertain. Germline V gene lookup returns CDR1 SGHNT and CDR2 YYREEE (reference sequence). The CDR3 runs 14 residues. V lost 5 bases and J lost 4, with 15 bases in between. The CDR3 loop reads CASRSGTAAYGYTF. For the CDR3, the DNA is TGTGCCAGCAGGTCCGGTACGGCGGCCTATGGCTACACCTTC.

J is TRBJ1-1 and V is TRBV14; a possible D gene is TRBD1 (6 bases). The germline V gene encodes CDR1 SGHDN and CDR2 FVKESK. Deletions cut 5 bases from V and 4 bases from J, with 11 bases between. The CDR3 consists of 13 residues. The CDR3 DNA is TGTGCCAGCAGCGTAACAGGGATCACTGAAGCTTTCTTT. This gives the protein CASSVTGITEAFF.

The V gene is TRBV19, the J gene TRBJ2-7, with TRBD2 as a possible D gene (5 bases). The CDR3 has 16 residues. Trimming removed 5 bases from V and 2 bases from J, with 19 bases in between. Germline CDR1 LNHDA, CDR2 SQIVND (reference sequence). CDR3 in DNA: TGTGCCAGTAGTCCCCAGAGCGCGGGTTCGACCTACGAGCAGTACTTC. It encodes CASSPQSAGSTYEQYF.